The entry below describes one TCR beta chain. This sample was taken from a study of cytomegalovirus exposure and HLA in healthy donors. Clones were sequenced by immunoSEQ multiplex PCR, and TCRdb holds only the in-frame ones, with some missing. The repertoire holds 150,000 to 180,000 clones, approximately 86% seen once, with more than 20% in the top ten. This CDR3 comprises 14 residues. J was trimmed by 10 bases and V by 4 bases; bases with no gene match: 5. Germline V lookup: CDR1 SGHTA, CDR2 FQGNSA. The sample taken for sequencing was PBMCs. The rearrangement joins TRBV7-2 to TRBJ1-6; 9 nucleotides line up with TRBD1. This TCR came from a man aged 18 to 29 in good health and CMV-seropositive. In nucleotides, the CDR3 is TGTGCCAGCAGCTGGGGGGGACAGGGATCACCCCTCCACTTT. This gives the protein CASSWGGQGSPLHF.